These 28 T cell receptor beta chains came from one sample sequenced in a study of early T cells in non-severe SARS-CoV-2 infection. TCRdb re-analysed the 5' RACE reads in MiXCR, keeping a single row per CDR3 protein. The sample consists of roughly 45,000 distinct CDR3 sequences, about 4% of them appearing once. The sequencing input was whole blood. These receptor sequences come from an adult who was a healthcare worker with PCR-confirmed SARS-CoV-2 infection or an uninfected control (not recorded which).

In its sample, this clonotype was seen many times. In nucleotides, the CDR3 is TGTGCCAGCTCCACTATTCGGGAAAAACTGTTTTTT. Translation: CASSTIREKLFF. V gene TRBV2 combines with J gene TRBJ1-4; D remains ambiguous. The germline CDR1 and CDR2 sequences are SNHLY and FYNNEI. CDR3 length equals 12 residues. V was trimmed by 8 bases and J by 8 bases, leaving 12 bases between them.

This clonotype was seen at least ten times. DNA for the CDR3: TGTGCCACGAGGACGGACAATCAGCCCCAGCATTTT. This encodes CATRTDNQPQHF. The chain joins TRBV10-3 to TRBJ1-5; D is unclear. This CDR3 contains 12 residues. Germline V gene data show CDR1 as ENHRY and CDR2 as SYGVKD. Trimming cost V 10 bases and J 3 bases, with 10 bases left between them.

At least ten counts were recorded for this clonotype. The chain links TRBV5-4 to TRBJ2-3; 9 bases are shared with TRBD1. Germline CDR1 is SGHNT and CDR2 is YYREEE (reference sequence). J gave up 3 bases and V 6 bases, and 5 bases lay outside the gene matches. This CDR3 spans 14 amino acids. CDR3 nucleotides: TGTGCCAGCATCGACAGGGGGAAGACAGATACGCAGTATTTT. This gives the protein CASIDRGKTDTQYF. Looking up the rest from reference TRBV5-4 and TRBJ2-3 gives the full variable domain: ETGVTQSPTHLIKTRGQQVTLRCSSQSGHNTVSWYQQALGQGPQFIFQYYREEENGRGNFPPRFSGLQFPNYSSELNVNALELDDSALYLCASIDRGKTDTQYFGPGTRLTVL.

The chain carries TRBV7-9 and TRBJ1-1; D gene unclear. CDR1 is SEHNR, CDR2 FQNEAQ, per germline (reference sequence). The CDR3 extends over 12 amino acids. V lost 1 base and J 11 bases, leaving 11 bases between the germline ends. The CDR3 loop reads CASSLVPAGAFF. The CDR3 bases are TGTGCCAGCAGCTTAGTCCCGGCGGGGGCTTTCTTT. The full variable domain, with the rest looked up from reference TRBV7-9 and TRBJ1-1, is DTGVSQNPRHKITKRGQNVTFRCDPISEHNRLYWYRQTLGQGPEFLTYFQNEAQLEKSRLLSDRFSAERPKGSFSTLEIQRTEQGDSAMYLCASSLVPAGAFFGQGTRLTVV.

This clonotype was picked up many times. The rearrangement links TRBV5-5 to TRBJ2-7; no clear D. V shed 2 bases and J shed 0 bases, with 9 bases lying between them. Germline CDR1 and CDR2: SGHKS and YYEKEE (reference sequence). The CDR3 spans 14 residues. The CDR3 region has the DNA TGTGCCAGCAGCTTAAGGCGGACCTCCTACGAGCAGTACTTC. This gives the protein CASSLRRTSYEQYF.

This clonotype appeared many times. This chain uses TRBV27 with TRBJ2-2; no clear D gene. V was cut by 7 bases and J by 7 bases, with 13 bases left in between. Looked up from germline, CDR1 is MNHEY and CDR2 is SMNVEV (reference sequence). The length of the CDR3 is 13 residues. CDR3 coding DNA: TGTGCCAGCAAGATAGGAGCCAGCGGGGAGCTGTTTTTT. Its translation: CASKIGASGELFF.

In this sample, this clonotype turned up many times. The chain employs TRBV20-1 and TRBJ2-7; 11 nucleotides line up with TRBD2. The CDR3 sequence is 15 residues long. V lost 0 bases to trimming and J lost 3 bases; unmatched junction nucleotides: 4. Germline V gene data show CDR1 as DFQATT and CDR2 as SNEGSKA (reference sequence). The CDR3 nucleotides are TGCAGTGCTAGAGACTTAGCGGGAGGGGTCTACGAGCAGTACTTC. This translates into CSARDLAGGVYEQYF.

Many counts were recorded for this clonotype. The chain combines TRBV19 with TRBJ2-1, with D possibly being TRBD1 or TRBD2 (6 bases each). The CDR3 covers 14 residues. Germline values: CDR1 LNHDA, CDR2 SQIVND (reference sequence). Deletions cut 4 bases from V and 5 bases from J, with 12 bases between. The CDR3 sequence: CASSTRGANNEQFF. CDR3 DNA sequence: TGTGCCAGTAGTACGAGGGGGGCCAACAATGAGCAGTTCTTC.

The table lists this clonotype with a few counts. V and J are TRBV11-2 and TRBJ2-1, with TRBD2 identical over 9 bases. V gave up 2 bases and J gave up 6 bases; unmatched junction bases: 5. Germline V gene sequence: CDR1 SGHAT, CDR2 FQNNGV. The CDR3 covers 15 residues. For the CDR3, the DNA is TGTGCCAGCAGCTTAAGGCCTAGCGGGGTCAATGAGCAGTTCTTC. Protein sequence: CASSLRPSGVNEQFF.

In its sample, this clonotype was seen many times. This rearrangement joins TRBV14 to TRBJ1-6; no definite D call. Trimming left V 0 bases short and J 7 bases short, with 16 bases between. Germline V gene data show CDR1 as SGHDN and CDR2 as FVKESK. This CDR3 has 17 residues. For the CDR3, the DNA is TGTGCCAGCAGCCAAGATGCGAGAGTCGGGCGCAATTCACCCCTCCACTTT. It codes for CASSQDARVGRNSPLHF. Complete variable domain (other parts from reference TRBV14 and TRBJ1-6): EAGVTQFPSHSVIEKGQTVTLRCDPISGHDNLYWYRRVMGKEIKFLLHFVKESKQDESGMPNNRFLAERTGGTYSTLKVQPAELEDSGVYFCASSQDARVGRNSPLHFGNGTRLTVT.

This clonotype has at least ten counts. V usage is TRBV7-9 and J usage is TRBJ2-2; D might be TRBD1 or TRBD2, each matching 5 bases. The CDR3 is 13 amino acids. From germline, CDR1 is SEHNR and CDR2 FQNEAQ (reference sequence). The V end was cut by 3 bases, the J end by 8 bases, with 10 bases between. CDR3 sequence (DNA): TGTGCCAGCAGCTTGTTGGGGGATGGGGAGCTGTTTTTT. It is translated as CASSLLGDGELFF.

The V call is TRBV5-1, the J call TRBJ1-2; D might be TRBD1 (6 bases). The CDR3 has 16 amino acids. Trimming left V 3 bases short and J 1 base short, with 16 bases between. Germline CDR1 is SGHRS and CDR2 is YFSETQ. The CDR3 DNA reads TGCGCCAGCAGCTCCCTAGGGACACTTGATAACTATGGCTACACCTTC. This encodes CASSSLGTLDNYGYTF. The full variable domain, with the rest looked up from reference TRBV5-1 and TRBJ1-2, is KAGVTQTPRYLIKTRGQQVTLSCSPISGHRSVSWYQQTPGQGLQFLFEYFSETQRNKGNFPGRFSGRQFSNSRSEMNVSTLELGDSALYLCASSSLGTLDNYGYTFGSGTRLTVV.

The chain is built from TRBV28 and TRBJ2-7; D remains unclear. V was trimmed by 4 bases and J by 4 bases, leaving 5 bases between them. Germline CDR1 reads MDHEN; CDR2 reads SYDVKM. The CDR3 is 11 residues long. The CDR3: CASSSPYEQYF. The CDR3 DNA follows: TGTGCCAGCAGTTCCCCTTACGAGCAGTACTTC.

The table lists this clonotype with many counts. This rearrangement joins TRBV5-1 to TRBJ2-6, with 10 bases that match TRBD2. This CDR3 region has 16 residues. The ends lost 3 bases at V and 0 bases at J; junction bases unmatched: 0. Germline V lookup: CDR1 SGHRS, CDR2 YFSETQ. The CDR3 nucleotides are TGCGCCAGCAGCTGGACTAGCGGCTCTGGGGCCAACGTCCTGACTTTC. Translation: CASSWTSGSGANVLTF.

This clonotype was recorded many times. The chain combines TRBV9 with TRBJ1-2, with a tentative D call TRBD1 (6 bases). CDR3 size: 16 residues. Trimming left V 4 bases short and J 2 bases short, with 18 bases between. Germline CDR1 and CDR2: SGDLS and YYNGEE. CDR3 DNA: TGTGCCAGCAGCTTCCACCGATCCGGGACAAACTATGGCTACACCTTC. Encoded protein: CASSFHRSGTNYGYTF. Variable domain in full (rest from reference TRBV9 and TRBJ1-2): DSGVTQTPKHLITATGQRVTLRCSPRSGDLSVYWYQQSLDQGLQFLIQYYNGEERAKGNILERFSAQQFPDLHSELNLSSLELGDSALYFCASSFHRSGTNYGYTFGSGTRLTVV.

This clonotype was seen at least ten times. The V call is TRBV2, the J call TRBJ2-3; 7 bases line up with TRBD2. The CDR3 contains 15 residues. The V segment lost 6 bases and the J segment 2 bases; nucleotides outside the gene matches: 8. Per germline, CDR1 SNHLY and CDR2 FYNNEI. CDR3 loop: CASSPRAGITDTQYF. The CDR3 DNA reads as TGTGCCAGCAGCCCCCGAGCGGGGATCACAGATACGCAGTATTTT.

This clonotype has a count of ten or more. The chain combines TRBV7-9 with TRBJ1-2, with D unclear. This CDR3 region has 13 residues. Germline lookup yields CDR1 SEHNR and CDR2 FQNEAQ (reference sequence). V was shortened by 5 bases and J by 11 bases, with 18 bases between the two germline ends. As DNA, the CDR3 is TGTGCCAGCAGCCCCGGACTGGGGAGTGGGTACACCTTC. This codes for CASSPGLGSGYTF.

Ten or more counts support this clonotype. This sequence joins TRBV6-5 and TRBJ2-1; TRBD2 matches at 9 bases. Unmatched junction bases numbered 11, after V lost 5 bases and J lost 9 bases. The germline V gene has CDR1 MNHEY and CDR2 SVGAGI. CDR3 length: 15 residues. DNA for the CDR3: TGTGCCAGCAGTGGCGGGGGGGCCGTCTGGGTTGAGCAGTTCTTC. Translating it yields CASSGGGAVWVEQFF.

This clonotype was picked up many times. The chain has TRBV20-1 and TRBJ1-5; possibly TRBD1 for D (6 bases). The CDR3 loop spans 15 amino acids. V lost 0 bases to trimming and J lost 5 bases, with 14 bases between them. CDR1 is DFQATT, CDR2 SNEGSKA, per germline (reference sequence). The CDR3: CSARDFGGAHQPQHF. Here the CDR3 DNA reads TGCAGTGCTAGAGATTTTGGGGGGGCGCATCAGCCCCAGCATTTT.

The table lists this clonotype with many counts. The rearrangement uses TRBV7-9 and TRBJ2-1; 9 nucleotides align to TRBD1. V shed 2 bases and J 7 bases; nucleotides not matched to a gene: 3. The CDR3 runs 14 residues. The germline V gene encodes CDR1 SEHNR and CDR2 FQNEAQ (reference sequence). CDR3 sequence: CASSLPGQGNEQFF. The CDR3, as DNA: TGTGCCAGCAGCTTACCGGGACAGGGAAATGAGCAGTTCTTC.

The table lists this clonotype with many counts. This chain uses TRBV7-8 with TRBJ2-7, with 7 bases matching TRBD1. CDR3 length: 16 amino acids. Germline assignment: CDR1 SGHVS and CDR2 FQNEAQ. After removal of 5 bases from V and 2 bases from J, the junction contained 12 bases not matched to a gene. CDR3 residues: CASSPPTGAIAYEQYF. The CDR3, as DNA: TGTGCCAGCAGCCCCCCCACAGGGGCGATCGCCTACGAGCAGTACTTC.

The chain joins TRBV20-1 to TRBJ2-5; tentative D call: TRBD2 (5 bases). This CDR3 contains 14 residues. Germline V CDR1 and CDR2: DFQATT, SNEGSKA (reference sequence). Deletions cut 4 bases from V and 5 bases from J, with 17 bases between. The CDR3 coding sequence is TGCAGTGCTACGCTGGACTCCTCTGGGGAGACCCAGTACTTC. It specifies CSATLDSSGETQYF.

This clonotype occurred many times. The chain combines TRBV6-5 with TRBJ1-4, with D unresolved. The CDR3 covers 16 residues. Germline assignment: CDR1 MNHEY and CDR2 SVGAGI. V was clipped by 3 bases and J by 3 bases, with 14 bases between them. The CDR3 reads CASSYSSSSANEKLFF. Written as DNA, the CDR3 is TGTGCCAGCAGTTATTCCTCTTCTTCTGCTAATGAAAAACTGTTTTTT.

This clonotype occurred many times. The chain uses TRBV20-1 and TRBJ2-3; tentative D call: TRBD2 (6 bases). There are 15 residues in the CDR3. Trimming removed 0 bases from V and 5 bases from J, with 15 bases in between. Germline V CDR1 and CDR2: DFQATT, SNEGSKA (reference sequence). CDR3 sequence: CSARDAEGGQDTQYF. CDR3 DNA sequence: TGCAGTGCTAGAGATGCGGAGGGCGGTCAAGATACGCAGTATTTT.

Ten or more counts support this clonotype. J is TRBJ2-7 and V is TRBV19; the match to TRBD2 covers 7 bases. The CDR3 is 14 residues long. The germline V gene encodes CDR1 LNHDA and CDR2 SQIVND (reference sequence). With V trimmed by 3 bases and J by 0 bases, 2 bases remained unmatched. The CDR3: CASSIQRDSYEQYF. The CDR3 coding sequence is TGTGCCAGTAGTATCCAGCGGGACTCCTACGAGCAGTACTTC.

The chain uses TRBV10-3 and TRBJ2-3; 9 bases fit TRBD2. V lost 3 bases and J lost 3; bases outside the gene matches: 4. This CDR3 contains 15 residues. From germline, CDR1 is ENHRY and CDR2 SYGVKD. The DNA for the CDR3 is TGTGCCATCAGTGATATAGCGGGAGTGACAGATACGCAGTATTTT. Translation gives CAISDIAGVTDTQYF.

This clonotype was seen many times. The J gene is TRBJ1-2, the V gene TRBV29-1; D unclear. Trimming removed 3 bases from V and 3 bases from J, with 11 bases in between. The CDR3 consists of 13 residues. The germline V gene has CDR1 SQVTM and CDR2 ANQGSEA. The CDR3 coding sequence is TGCAGCGTTGACCCTTTTAAGGACTATGGCTACACCTTC. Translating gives CSVDPFKDYGYTF.

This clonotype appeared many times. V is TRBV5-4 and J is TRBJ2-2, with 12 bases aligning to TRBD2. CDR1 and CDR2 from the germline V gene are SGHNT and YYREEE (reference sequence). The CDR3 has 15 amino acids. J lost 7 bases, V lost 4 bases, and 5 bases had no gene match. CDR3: CASSTGLAGYGELFF. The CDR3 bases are TGTGCCAGCAGCACCGGACTAGCGGGATACGGGGAGCTGTTTTTT. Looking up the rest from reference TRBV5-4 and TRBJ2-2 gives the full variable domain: ETGVTQSPTHLIKTRGQQVTLRCSSQSGHNTVSWYQQALGQGPQFIFQYYREEENGRGNFPPRFSGLQFPNYSSELNVNALELDDSALYLCASSTGLAGYGELFFGEGSRLTVL.